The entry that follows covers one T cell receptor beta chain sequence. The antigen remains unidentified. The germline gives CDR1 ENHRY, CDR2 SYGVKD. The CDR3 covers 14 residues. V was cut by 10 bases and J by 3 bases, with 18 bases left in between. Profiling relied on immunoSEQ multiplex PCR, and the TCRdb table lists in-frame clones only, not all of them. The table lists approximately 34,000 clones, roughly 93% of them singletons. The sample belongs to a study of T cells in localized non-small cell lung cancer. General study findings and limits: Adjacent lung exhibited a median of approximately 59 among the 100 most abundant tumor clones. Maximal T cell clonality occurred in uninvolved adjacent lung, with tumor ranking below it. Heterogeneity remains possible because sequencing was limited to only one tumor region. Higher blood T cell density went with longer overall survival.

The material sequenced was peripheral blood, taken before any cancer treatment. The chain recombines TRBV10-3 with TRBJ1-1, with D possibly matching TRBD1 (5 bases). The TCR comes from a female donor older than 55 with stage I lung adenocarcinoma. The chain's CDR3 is CATRALGDDTEAFF. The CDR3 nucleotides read TGTGCCACCAGGGCTCTTGGCGACGACACTGAAGCTTTCTTT.